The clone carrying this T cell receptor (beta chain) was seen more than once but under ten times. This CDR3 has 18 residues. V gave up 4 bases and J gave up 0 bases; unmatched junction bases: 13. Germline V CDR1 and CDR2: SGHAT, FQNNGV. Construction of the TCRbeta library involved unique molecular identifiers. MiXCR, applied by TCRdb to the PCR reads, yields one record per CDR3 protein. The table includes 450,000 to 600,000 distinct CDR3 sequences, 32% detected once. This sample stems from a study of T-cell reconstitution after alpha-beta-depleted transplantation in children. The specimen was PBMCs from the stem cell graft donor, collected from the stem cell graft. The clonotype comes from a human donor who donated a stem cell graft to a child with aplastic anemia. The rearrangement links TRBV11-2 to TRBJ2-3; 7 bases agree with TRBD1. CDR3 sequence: CASSSTQIRTGSTDTQYF. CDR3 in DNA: TGTGCCAGCAGCTCCACTCAGATTCGGACAGGCAGCACAGATACGCAGTATTTT.